Only a few counts were recorded for the clone carrying this T cell receptor beta chain. No antigen is known for it. This sample was included in a study of vaccination and CD4 T cells after COVID-19. About the study: Post-vaccination specimens were collected at a median of roughly 68 days following dose two (range 14 to 241). For control cultures, the treatment was a CEFX pool, an HIV-1 Nef pool, or no peptide.

The treatment is: approximately nine-day PBMC culture with coronavirus spike peptide pools or control peptides (ViraFEST assay). During the years 2011-2018, before the COVID-19 pandemic, the unexposed donor's CD4+ T cells were collected. Scientists ran DNA taken from cultured CD4+ T cells through the Oncomine TCR Beta short-read assay for sequencing. TCRdb re-called the PCR reads with MiXCR, one entry per CDR3 protein. This table holds approximately 7,000 distinct CDR3 sequences, about a third found once. The CDR3 runs 15 residues. Per the germline V gene, CDR1 is SGHNT and CDR2 is YYREEE (reference sequence). Trimming left V 0 bases short and J 0 bases short, with 9 bases between.

This chain connects TRBV5-4 to TRBJ1-1; D is uncertain. The material sequenced was CD4+ T cells from blood, cultured in vitro. The source of this sequence is a human donor in good health. CDR3 loop: CASSLGSPMNTEAFF. CDR3 bases: TGTGCCAGCAGCTTGGGTAGCCCTATGAACACTGAAGCTTTCTTT.